These 20 T cell receptor beta chains share one sample of origin, sequenced in a study of beta chain features in type 1 diabetes. Expressed TCRB transcripts got sequenced, as all isolated RNA was reverse transcribed. Using immunoSEQ multiplex PCR, the repertoire was profiled, and TCRdb retains in-frame clones only, with some absent. This table has 850,000 to 900,000 clones, 15% to 20% appearing once. Sequencing input: naive CD4+ T cells from blood. Every receptor here comes from a young woman in good health.

This clone has only a few counts. The genes are TRBV11-3 and TRBJ2-3, with D tentatively TRBD1 (6 bases). Trimming pared 4 bases from V and 0 bases from J, leaving 17 bases between. This CDR3 comprises 17 residues. Germline V gene sequence: CDR1 SGHNT, CDR2 YENEEA. CDR3: CASSSGDRSDSTDTQYF. CDR3 DNA sequence: TGTGCCAGCAGCTCCGGCGACAGGAGTGATAGCACAGATACGCAGTATTTT.

V gene TRBV5-1 combines with J gene TRBJ2-3, with 7 bases identical to TRBD1. V shed 4 bases, J shed 4 bases, and the junction held 6 bases outside the gene matches. The CDR3 contains 14 residues. Germline assignment: CDR1 SGHRS and CDR2 YFSETQ. The CDR3 loop reads CASSGFQGADTQYF. The CDR3 DNA reads as TGCGCCAGCAGCGGATTCCAGGGGGCAGATACGCAGTATTTT.

V usage is TRBV11-3 and J usage is TRBJ2-1, with 10 bases matching TRBD2. Germline trimming cut 2 bases from V and 4 bases from J; bases unmatched to any gene: 2. Looked up from germline, CDR1 is SGHNT and CDR2 is YENEEA. The CDR3 spans 15 residues. CDR3 residues: CASSLSSGSYNEQFF. The CDR3 DNA reads TGTGCCAGCAGCTTATCTAGCGGGAGTTACAATGAGCAGTTCTTC.

This clone was found a few times. This chain uses TRBV4-1 with TRBJ2-6; possibly TRBD2 for D (6 bases). V shed 0 bases and J shed 4 bases, with 19 bases lying between them. This CDR3 is built from 19 residues. From germline, CDR1 is MGHRA and CDR2 YSYEKL. The CDR3 nucleotides are TGCGCCAGCAGCCAAGAGGCGACGGCCGGAGGGCCCGGGGCCAACGTCCTGACTTTC. Amino acids: CASSQEATAGGPGANVLTF.

This clone was counted only a few times. The rearrangement uses TRBV25-1 and TRBJ2-7; D gene ambiguous. Trimming removed 3 bases at V and 0 bases at J, with 0 bases between. The V gene's germline CDR1 is MGHDK and CDR2 SYGVNS. This CDR3 spans 11 amino acids. CDR3 in DNA: TGTGCCAGCAGTGACTCCTACGAGCAGTACTTC. It yields the protein CASSDSYEQYF.

This chain uses TRBV18 with TRBJ2-3, with D possibly called TRBD1 or TRBD2 (5 bases each). Between the trimmed V and J ends, which lost 6 bases and 6 bases, there was a span of 13 bases. CDR1 is KGHSH, CDR2 LQKENI, per germline. The CDR3 is 13 residues long. The CDR3 loop reads CASSRGLRDTQYF. In DNA form, the CDR3 reads TGTGCCAGCTCTCGGGGCCTGAGGGATACGCAGTATTTT.

This clone was seen a few times. CDR3 sequence: CASSEQGADYGYTF. As DNA, the CDR3 is TGTGCCAGCAGTGAACAGGGGGCTGACTATGGCTACACCTTC. J is TRBJ1-2 and V is TRBV2, with 8 bases aligning to TRBD1. The trim removed 2 bases at V and 3 bases at J, leaving 2 bases unmatched. This CDR3 spans 14 amino acids. Germline-derived CDR1 and CDR2 are SNHLY and FYNNEI.

There are many counts of this clone. This rearrangement joins TRBV10-3 to TRBJ1-2; 8 positions match TRBD1. The trim removed 10 bases at V and 9 bases at J, leaving 7 bases unmatched. The germline gives CDR1 ENHRY, CDR2 SYGVKD. This CDR3 has 11 amino acids. The CDR3 DNA sequence: TGTGCCACCGCGGGACAGGAGAGCTACACCTTC. It translates to CATAGQESYTF.

The rearrangement uses TRBV27 and TRBJ2-3, with D possibly matching TRBD2 (5 bases). V lost 4 bases to trimming and J lost 0 bases, with 20 bases between them. Germline V lookup: CDR1 MNHEY, CDR2 SMNVEV (reference sequence). CDR3 length equals 18 residues. The CDR3 DNA is TGTGCCAGCAGTTCCCTACAGTGGGGAGCTAGGAGCACAGATACGCAGTATTTT. Its translation is CASSSLQWGARSTDTQYF.

The rearrangement links TRBV7-9 to TRBJ2-1; D might be TRBD2 (5 bases). Between the trimmed V and J ends, which lost 2 bases and 3 bases, there was a span of 11 bases. The CDR3 runs to 15 residues. CDR1 is SEHNR, CDR2 FQNEAQ, per germline (reference sequence). The CDR3 DNA reads TGTGCCAGCAGCTTAAAGCGGATCTACTACAATGAGCAGTTCTTC. Residues: CASSLKRIYYNEQFF.

The chain employs TRBV5-4 and TRBJ2-1, with TRBD2 matching 14 bases. The CDR3 has 16 amino acids. CDR1 and CDR2 (germline): SGHNT, YYREEE (reference sequence). V lost 5 bases and J lost 12; bases outside the gene matches: 13. CDR3 in DNA: TGTGCCAGCAGTGGACTAGCGGGAGGAGGGGACACATTGCAGTTCTTC. Translating it yields CASSGLAGGGDTLQFF.

This clone was observed a few times. The chain carries TRBV13 and TRBJ1-2; D unclear. Trimming shortened V by 0 bases and J by 3 bases, and 11 bases separated the two germline ends. The CDR3 loop spans 15 amino acids. CDR1 PRHDT and CDR2 FYEKMQ come from the germline V gene (reference sequence). The CDR3 loop is CASSLGQARYYGYTF. CDR3 bases: TGTGCCAGCAGCTTAGGCCAGGCCAGATACTATGGCTACACCTTC.

The chain carries TRBV4-1 and TRBJ2-2, with a tentative D call TRBD1 (5 bases). CDR3 length: 16 residues. Germline values: CDR1 MGHRA, CDR2 YSYEKL. Trimming took off 0 bases at V and 6 bases at J, with 14 bases between the two ends. CDR3 coding DNA: TGCGCCAGCAGCCAAGATGGTACAGGACGGGCCGGGGAGCTGTTTTTT. Its translation: CASSQDGTGRAGELFF.

This clone was seen a few times. The chain recombines TRBV19 with TRBJ1-5; 9 bases agree with TRBD1. Trimming cost V 1 base and J 0 bases; bases outside gene matches: 4. CDR1 and CDR2 (germline): LNHDA, SQIVND (reference sequence). The CDR3 loop spans 17 amino acids. The CDR3: CASSIGRGQGSNQPQHF. For the CDR3, the DNA is TGTGCCAGTAGTATAGGAAGGGGACAGGGTAGCAATCAGCCCCAGCATTTT.

This clone occurred a few times. This chain links TRBV5-4 with TRBJ2-7, with TRBD1 matching 8 bases. The CDR3 is 13 residues long. Looked up from germline, CDR1 is SGHNT and CDR2 is YYREEE (reference sequence). V shed 4 bases, J shed 3 bases, and the junction held 3 bases outside the gene matches. The CDR3: CASSKDRGYEQYF. CDR3 DNA: TGTGCCAGCAGCAAAGACAGGGGCTACGAGCAGTACTTC.

The chain recombines TRBV7-2 with TRBJ1-1; possible D gene TRBD1, 5 bases. Trimming took off 1 base at V and 4 bases at J, with 10 bases between the two ends. The germline V gene has CDR1 SGHTA and CDR2 FQGNSA. The CDR3 spans 14 residues. The DNA of the CDR3 is TGTGCCAGCAGCTTAGAACAGGTTCTCACTGAAGCTTTCTTT. It encodes CASSLEQVLTEAFF.

The sample holds a few counts of this clone. This chain uses TRBV15 with TRBJ2-2; no definite D call. The CDR3 loop spans 17 amino acids. CDR1 and CDR2 (germline): LNHNV, YYDKDF (reference sequence). Trimming stripped 3 bases from V and 4 bases from J, with 18 bases between. CDR3 coding DNA: TGTGCCACCAGCAGCGGAATCACGTGGTTTTCCACCGGGGAGCTGTTTTTT. It translates to CATSSGITWFSTGELFF.

This clone was observed a handful of times. The J gene is TRBJ1-5, the V gene TRBV28; the match to TRBD1 covers 7 bases. Germline V lookup: CDR1 MDHEN, CDR2 SYDVKM. The junction had 7 bases not matched to a gene; V was cut back by 6 bases and J by 5 bases. CDR3 length: 14 residues. The CDR3 nucleotides are TGTGCCAGCAGGGATCGGACAGGCTATCAGCCCCAGCATTTT. Its protein product is CASRDRTGYQPQHF.

The chain employs TRBV6-5 and TRBJ1-3, with D maybe TRBD1 (5 bases). The CDR3 is made up of 14 amino acids. Germline CDR1 reads MNHEY; CDR2 reads SVGAGI. V was pared by 6 bases and J by 7 bases, with 16 bases between. CDR3 DNA: TGTGCCAGCAGGGGGACGTTCGAAAGGAACACCATATATTTT. It translates to CASRGTFERNTIYF.

The chain uses TRBV28 and TRBJ2-7; weak D call: TRBD2 (6 bases). The CDR3 length is 13 residues. V was trimmed by 2 bases and J by 5 bases, leaving 10 bases between them. Germline V gene sequence: CDR1 MDHEN, CDR2 SYDVKM. The CDR3 DNA reads as TGTGCCAGCAGTTTAGGGGGGTACAACGAGCAGTACTTC. As protein: CASSLGGYNEQYF.